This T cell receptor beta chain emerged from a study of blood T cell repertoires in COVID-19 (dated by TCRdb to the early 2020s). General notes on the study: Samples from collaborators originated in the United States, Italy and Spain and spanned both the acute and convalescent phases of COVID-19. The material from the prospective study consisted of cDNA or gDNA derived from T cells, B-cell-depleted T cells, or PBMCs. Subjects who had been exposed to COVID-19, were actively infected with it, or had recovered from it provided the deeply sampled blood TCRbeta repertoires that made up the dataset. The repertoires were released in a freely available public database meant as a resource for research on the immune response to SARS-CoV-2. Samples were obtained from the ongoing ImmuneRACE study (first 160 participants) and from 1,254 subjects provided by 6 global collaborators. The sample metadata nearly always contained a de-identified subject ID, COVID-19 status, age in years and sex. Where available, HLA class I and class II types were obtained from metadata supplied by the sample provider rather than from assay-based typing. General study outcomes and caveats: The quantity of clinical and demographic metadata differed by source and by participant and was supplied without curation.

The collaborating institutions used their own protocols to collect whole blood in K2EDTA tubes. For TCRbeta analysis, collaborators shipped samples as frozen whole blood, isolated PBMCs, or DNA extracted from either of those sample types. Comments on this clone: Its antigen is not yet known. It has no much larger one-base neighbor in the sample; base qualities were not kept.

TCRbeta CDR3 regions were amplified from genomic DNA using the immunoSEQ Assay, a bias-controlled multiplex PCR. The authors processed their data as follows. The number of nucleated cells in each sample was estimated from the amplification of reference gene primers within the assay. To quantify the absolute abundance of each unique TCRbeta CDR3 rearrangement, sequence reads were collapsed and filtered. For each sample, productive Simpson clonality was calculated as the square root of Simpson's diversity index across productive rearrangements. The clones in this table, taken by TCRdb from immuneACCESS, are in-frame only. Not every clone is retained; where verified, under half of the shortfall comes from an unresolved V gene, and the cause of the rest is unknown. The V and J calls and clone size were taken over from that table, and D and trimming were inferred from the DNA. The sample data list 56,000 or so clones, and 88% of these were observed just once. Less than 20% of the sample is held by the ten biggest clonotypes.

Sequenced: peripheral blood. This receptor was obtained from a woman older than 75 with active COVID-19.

The DNA reads TGTGCCAGTAGTCCTGACTATAGCACAGATACGCAGTATTTT. It specifies CASSPDYSTDTQYF. This chain is built from TRBV19 and TRBJ2-3; TRBD2 might be the D gene, on 5 matching bases. Trimming at the junction amounts to 5 bases on V and 0 bases on J, and the germline ends lie 9 bases apart. Including cysteine and phenylalanine, the CDR3 has 14 amino acids. CDR3 DNA is the only sequence kept; it has 42 bases, read in frame from the first base. Reading the germline V gene (reference sequence) gives CDR1 LNHDA and CDR2 SQIVND.